A single sample is the source of the 11 T cell receptor beta chains below, sequenced in a study of stem cell transplantation in POMP-related autoinflammatory disease. Broader study findings: Patients with PRAID showed a restricted number of unique TRB V-J gene pairings. PRAID patients trended toward lower TRB diversity and higher clonality in all analyzed T-cell subsets.

Libraries were prepared by immunoSEQ multiplex PCR; TCRdb keeps only in-frame clonotypes and omits some of them. The data show roughly 9,100 clones, with 90% to 95% seen just once and roughly 2.5% held by the top ten. Their recognized antigens are unknown. The input for sequencing was CD8+ T cells from PBMCs, taken before stem cell transplantation. These receptors were obtained from a human donor with POMP-related autoinflammation and immune dysregulation (PRAID).

The CDR3 loop is CASSEGQGTYEQYF. CDR3 sequence (DNA): TGTGCCAGCAGCGAGGGACAGGGCACCTACGAGCAGTACTTC. This chain links TRBV9 with TRBJ2-7; 9 nucleotides agree with TRBD1. There are 14 residues in the CDR3. The V gene end was trimmed by 3 bases and the J gene end by 2 bases; junction bases not matched to a gene: 3. Germline CDR1 is SGDLS and CDR2 is YYNGEE.

The chain is built from TRBV13 and TRBJ2-2, with D unclear. The germline CDR1 and CDR2 sequences are PRHDT and FYEKMQ (reference sequence). The CDR3 length is 13 residues. V lost 1 base and J 7 bases, leaving 7 bases between the germline ends. The CDR3 bases are TGTGCCAGCAGCTTAGTGGATAACGGGGAGCTGTTTTTT. It encodes CASSLVDNGELFF.

The rearrangement uses TRBV2 and TRBJ1-5; D is possibly TRBD1 (5 bases). CDR1 is SNHLY, CDR2 FYNNEI, per germline. The CDR3 spans 14 residues. The germline V and J ends were trimmed by 8 bases and 2 bases, with 13 bases remaining between them. The CDR3 sequence is CASAPGLGNQPQHF. In DNA form, the CDR3 reads TGTGCCAGCGCCCCAGGGCTAGGCAATCAGCCCCAGCATTTT.

The chain uses TRBV29-1 and TRBJ2-7, with a tentative D call TRBD1 (6 bases). Trimming stripped 6 bases from V and 0 bases from J, with 15 bases between. This CDR3 is built from 14 residues. CDR1 is SQVTM and CDR2 is ANQGSEA in the germline V gene. CDR3 DNA sequence: TGCAGCGTCGCTGGCACAGGGAACTCCTACGAGCAGTACTTC. Translating gives CSVAGTGNSYEQYF.

This chain links TRBV2 with TRBJ2-1, with D perhaps matching TRBD1 or TRBD2 (5 bases each). Between the trimmed V and J ends, which lost 6 bases and 9 bases, there was a span of 9 bases. Germline-derived CDR1 and CDR2 are SNHLY and FYNNEI. CDR3 size: 11 residues. In nucleotides, the CDR3 is TGTGCCAGCAGCCAGGGAGCTGAGCAGTTCTTC. Translated, it gives CASSQGAEQFF.

The chain carries TRBV13 and TRBJ2-3; 8 nucleotides align to TRBD2. The germline V gene encodes CDR1 PRHDT and CDR2 FYEKMQ (reference sequence). The ends lost 5 bases at V and 3 bases at J; junction bases unmatched: 7. This CDR3 has 15 amino acids. The CDR3 sequence is CASSPLRGGTDTQYF. CDR3 nucleotide sequence: TGTGCCAGCAGCCCCCTTCGGGGGGGGACAGATACGCAGTATTTT. Together with reference TRBV13 and TRBJ2-3, the CDR3 gives the full variable domain: AAGVIQSPRHLIKEKRETATLKCYPIPRHDTVYWYQQGPGQDPQFLISFYEKMQSDKGSIPDRFSAQQFSDYHSELNMSSLELGDSALYFCASSPLRGGTDTQYFGPGTRLTVL.

This chain connects TRBV11-2 to TRBJ2-1; D gene ambiguous. With 1 base removed from V and 7 bases from J, the gap between germline ends came to 5 bases. The CDR3 extends over 12 amino acids. Germline CDR1 and CDR2: SGHAT and FQNNGV. In DNA, the CDR3 is TGTGCCAGCAGCTTAGGGGCGAATGAGCAGTTCTTC. Translating gives CASSLGANEQFF.

The gene calls are TRBV27 and TRBJ2-6; either TRBD1 or TRBD2 may fit D (5 bases each). This CDR3 spans 15 amino acids. Germline values: CDR1 MNHEY, CDR2 SMNVEV (reference sequence). V lost 2 bases, J lost 2 bases, and 7 bases lay in between. In DNA form, the CDR3 reads TGTGCCAGCAGTTTAATGGGGGCTGGGGCCAACGTCCTGACTTTC. Translating it yields CASSLMGAGANVLTF.

V and J are TRBV7-2 and TRBJ1-1, with 8 bases fitting TRBD1. Unmatched junction bases numbered 3, after V lost 2 bases and J lost 1 base. This CDR3 contains 15 residues. Germline assignment: CDR1 SGHTA and CDR2 FQGNSA. CDR3 coding DNA: TGTGCCAGCAGCTTAAGACAGGGGACGAACACTGAAGCTTTCTTT. It translates to CASSLRQGTNTEAFF.

This clone was recorded once. The chain uses TRBV13 and TRBJ2-4; tentatively, D is TRBD2 (7 bases). Per germline, CDR1 PRHDT and CDR2 FYEKMQ (reference sequence). Trimming left V 2 bases short and J 11 bases short, with 19 bases between. The CDR3 runs 15 residues. CDR3 residues: CASSLRGGGGEVQYF. CDR3 bases: TGTGCCAGCAGCTTAAGGGGCGGGGGCGGAGAAGTTCAGTACTTC.

The V gene is TRBV28, the J gene TRBJ2-3; a weak D match, TRBD2 (7 bases). Germline CDR1 is MDHEN and CDR2 is SYDVKM. CDR3 length: 19 amino acids. The germline V and J ends were trimmed by 4 bases and 2 bases, with 25 bases remaining between them. The CDR3 here is CASSSTDWGRERVTDTQYF. Written as DNA, the CDR3 is TGTGCCAGCAGTTCCACTGACTGGGGGCGGGAGAGGGTCACAGATACGCAGTATTTT.